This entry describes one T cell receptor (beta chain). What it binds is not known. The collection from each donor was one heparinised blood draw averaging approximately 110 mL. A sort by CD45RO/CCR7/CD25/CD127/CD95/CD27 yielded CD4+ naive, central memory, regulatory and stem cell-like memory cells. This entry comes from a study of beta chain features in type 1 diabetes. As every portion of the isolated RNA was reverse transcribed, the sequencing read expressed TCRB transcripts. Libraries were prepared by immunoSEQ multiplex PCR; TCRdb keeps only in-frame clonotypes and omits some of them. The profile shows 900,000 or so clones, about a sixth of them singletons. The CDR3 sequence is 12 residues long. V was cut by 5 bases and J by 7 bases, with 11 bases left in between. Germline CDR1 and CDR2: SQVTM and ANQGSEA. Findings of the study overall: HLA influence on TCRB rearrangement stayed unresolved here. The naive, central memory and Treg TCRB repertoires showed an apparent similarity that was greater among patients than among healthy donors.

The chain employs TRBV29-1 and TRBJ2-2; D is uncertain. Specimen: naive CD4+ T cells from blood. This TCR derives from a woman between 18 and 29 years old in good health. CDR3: CSVLRSHGELFF. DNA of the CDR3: TGCAGCGTTTTACGTAGCCACGGGGAGCTGTTTTTT.